Below are 2 T cell receptor beta chains sequenced from a single sample in a study of vaccination and CD4 T cells after COVID-19. As for treatment: roughly ten-day PBMC culture with coronavirus spike peptide pools or control peptides (ViraFEST assay). The Oncomine TCR Beta short-read assay was what sequenced the DNA obtained from cultured CD4+ T cells. A single record per CDR3 protein comes from TCRdb applying MiXCR to the PCR reads. Of about 16,000 distinct CDR3 sequences listed, about 50% are singletons. No antigens are known for them. Sample: CD4+ T cells from blood, cultured in vitro. These receptors came from a human donor who had recovered from COVID-19.

The chain couples TRBV12-3 or TRBV12-4 to TRBJ2-2; 7 bases line up with TRBD2. The J segment lost 2 bases and the V segment lost 7 bases, leaving 10 bases of the junction unmatched. The CDR3 is 16 residues long. The CDR3 region is CASTLSGTTNTGELFF. The DNA for the CDR3 is TGTGCCAGCACCTTGAGCGGGACGACCAACACCGGGGAGCTGTTTTTT.

The rearrangement joins TRBV12-3 or TRBV12-4 to TRBJ1-5, with TRBD1 as a possible D gene (6 bases). Trimming pared 7 bases from V and 0 bases from J, leaving 7 bases between. The CDR3 is 13 amino acids. CDR3 nucleotides: TGTGCCAGCAAGGGGGATAGCAATCAGCCCCAGCATTTT. Translating gives CASKGDSNQPQHF.